The 23 T cell receptor beta chains below all came from one sample that was sequenced in a study of cytomegalovirus exposure and HLA in healthy donors (dated by TCRdb to 2015 to 2018). The library relied on the immunoSEQ multiplex PCR assay. For the multiplex PCR, a mixture combining 60 forward primers for TCR Vbeta segments and 13 reverse primers for TCR Jbeta segments was used. As stored in TCRdb, this immuneACCESS dataset retains in-frame rearrangements with V and J assigned. A fraction of the clones does not appear; measured against another copy, unresolved V genes explain less than half of the discrepancy, and the remainder lacks a known reason. For this sample there are about 270,000 clones; 86% appear just once. Together, the top ten hold approximately 4.3% of the sample. The sample consisted of PBMCs. Source of these receptors: a man aged 40-49 years in good health and CMV-seropositive.

The V gene is TRBV5-6, the J gene TRBJ1-6, with D unclear. The V end lost 4 bases, the J end lost 5 bases, and 13 bases lay between the germline ends. CDR3 length equals 15 residues. In germline, CDR1 is SGHDT, CDR2 YYEEEE. In DNA form, the CDR3 reads TGTGCCAGCAGCCGGGAGGACTTTAATAATTCACCCCTCCACTTT. Its translation is CASSREDFNNSPLHF.

This clone has more than one count but fewer than ten. This chain uses TRBV7-8 with TRBJ1-5; maybe TRBD1 (6 bases). The V end was cut by 5 bases, the J end by 5 bases, with 16 bases between. The CDR3 loop spans 15 amino acids. CDR1 SGHVS and CDR2 FQNEAQ come from the germline V gene. DNA of the CDR3: TGTGCCAGCAGCCTCGACGGCCAGGGGCATCAGCCCCAGCATTTT. Its translation: CASSLDGQGHQPQHF.

The chain employs TRBV4-2 and TRBJ2-1, with 12 positions matching TRBD2. Germline-derived CDR1 and CDR2 are LGHNA and YNFKEQ. Trimming cost V 2 bases and J 7 bases; bases outside gene matches: 12. This CDR3 region has 18 residues. The CDR3 loop is CASSQKFLLTSGRNEQFF. The DNA for the CDR3 is TGTGCCAGCAGCCAAAAATTCCTGTTGACTAGCGGGAGAAATGAGCAGTTCTTC.

The J gene is TRBJ1-1, the V gene TRBV9, with 8 bases fitting TRBD1. Unmatched junction bases numbered 3, after V lost 1 base and J lost 1 base. The CDR3 covers 15 residues. Germline V gene data show CDR1 as SGDLS and CDR2 as YYNGEE. The CDR3 nucleotides read TGTGCCAGCAGCGTAAGGACAGGGAGGAACACTGAAGCTTTCTTT. This translates into CASSVRTGRNTEAFF. Drawing the rest from reference TRBV9 and TRBJ1-1, the complete variable domain is DSGVTQTPKHLITATGQRVTLRCSPRSGDLSVYWYQQSLDQGLQFLIQYYNGEERAKGNILERFSAQQFPDLHSELNLSSLELGDSALYFCASSVRTGRNTEAFFGQGTRLTVV.

This chain links TRBV9 with TRBJ2-3; D is uncertain. The CDR3 spans 13 residues. Trimming removed 0 bases from V and 10 bases from J, with 12 bases in between. Germline CDR1 is SGDLS and CDR2 is YYNGEE. The CDR3 region is CASSVEPASAQYF. DNA of the CDR3: TGTGCCAGCAGCGTAGAACCCGCTAGTGCGCAGTATTTT.

This chain uses TRBV19 with TRBJ1-4, with D unresolved. In germline, CDR1 is LNHDA, CDR2 SQIVND (reference sequence). The V gene lost 1 base and the J gene lost 8 bases, with 17 bases spanning the gap. There are 16 residues in the CDR3. The CDR3 reads CASSIAPEEGSEKLFF. The CDR3, as DNA: TGTGCCAGTAGTATAGCCCCCGAGGAAGGCTCCGAAAAACTGTTTTTT.

V and J are TRBV2 and TRBJ1-5; 7 bases line up with TRBD1. This CDR3 region has 14 residues. Germline CDR1 SNHLY, CDR2 FYNNEI. Trimming cost V 8 bases and J 0 bases; bases outside gene matches: 4. The CDR3, as DNA: TGTGCCAGCCACCGGGACAGTAGCAATCAGCCCCAGCATTTT. Protein: CASHRDSSNQPQHF.

The chain links TRBV9 to TRBJ2-5; D not resolved. CDR3 size: 15 residues. V dropped 0 bases and J dropped 0 bases, with 9 bases sitting between them. The germline CDR1 and CDR2 sequences are SGDLS and YYNGEE. CDR3 DNA: TGTGCCAGCAGCGTAGAGGCAGCGCACCAAGAGACCCAGTACTTC. Amino acid sequence: CASSVEAAHQETQYF.

This clone has a single count. This chain joins TRBV28 and TRBJ2-7; D uncertain. Per germline, CDR1 MDHEN and CDR2 SYDVKM. Trimming removed 9 bases at V and 0 bases at J, with 9 bases between. The CDR3 is made up of 12 amino acids. The CDR3 here is CASTFGSYEQYF. The CDR3 DNA follows: TGTGCCAGTACGTTCGGCTCCTACGAGCAGTACTTC.

The chain joins TRBV6-1 to TRBJ2-5; the D is unclear. Trimming removed 1 base from V and 3 bases from J, with 6 bases in between. Germline V gives CDR1 MNHNS, CDR2 SASEGT. The CDR3 runs to 13 residues. CDR3 in amino acids: CASSEVQKETQYF. Written as DNA, the CDR3 is TGTGCCAGCAGTGAAGTGCAGAAAGAGACCCAGTACTTC.

The genes are TRBV6-5 and TRBJ2-1; TRBD1 is a possible D gene (5 bases). This CDR3 region has 15 residues. Germline V gene sequence: CDR1 MNHEY, CDR2 SVGAGI. Trimming cost V 0 bases and J 8 bases, with 14 bases left between them. The CDR3 nucleotides read TGTGCCAGCAGTTACTCCAGCAGGGCGTATCATGAGCAGTTCTTC. Protein product: CASSYSSRAYHEQFF.

The rearrangement uses TRBV28 and TRBJ2-1; 14 nucleotides align to TRBD2. This CDR3 has 19 residues. The J segment lost 3 bases and the V segment lost 5 bases, leaving 12 bases of the junction unmatched. CDR1 is MDHEN and CDR2 is SYDVKM in the germline V gene. The CDR3 DNA reads as TGTGCCAGCAGTCCAATCTCGGGACTAGCGGGAGATCACTACAATGAGCAGTTCTTC. Amino acids: CASSPISGLAGDHYNEQFF.

This chain joins TRBV6-5 and TRBJ1-1; tentatively, D is TRBD1 (5 bases). CDR3 length: 14 amino acids. V gave up 0 bases and J gave up 11 bases, with 16 bases separating them. Looked up from germline, CDR1 is MNHEY and CDR2 is SVGAGI. The CDR3 DNA is TGTGCCAGCAGTTACTCTCGTCAAACAGGTCGGGCTTTCTTT. Protein product: CASSYSRQTGRAFF.

The V call is TRBV9, the J call TRBJ2-7; TRBD1 agrees at 10 bases. The CDR3 totals 14 residues. The germline CDR1 and CDR2 sequences are SGDLS and YYNGEE. With 3 bases clipped from V and 4 bases from J, the junction kept 4 bases outside the gene matches. The CDR3 DNA reads as TGTGCCAGCAGCGAAGGGACAGGGGAATACGAGCAGTACTTC. It encodes CASSEGTGEYEQYF.

The chain combines TRBV11-1 with TRBJ2-7, with TRBD1 as a possible D gene (5 bases). CDR3 length equals 15 residues. V dropped 5 bases and J dropped 5 bases, with 19 bases sitting between them. Per the germline V gene, CDR1 is SGHAT and CDR2 is FQDESV (reference sequence). The CDR3 reads CASSPPPSGSNEQYF. DNA for the CDR3: TGTGCCAGCAGCCCACCCCCGTCAGGGTCCAACGAGCAGTACTTC.

This chain connects TRBV5-1 to TRBJ2-7; 9 bases are shared with TRBD2. V gave up 2 bases and J gave up 0 bases; unmatched junction bases: 3. This CDR3 comprises 15 residues. Germline CDR1 and CDR2: SGHRS and YFSETQ. The CDR3, as DNA: TGCGCCAGCAGCTTTCTAGCGGGGAACTCCTACGAGCAGTACTTC. Translated, it gives CASSFLAGNSYEQYF.

V is TRBV14 and J is TRBJ2-7, with a possible D match to TRBD2 (6 bases). V dropped 5 bases and J dropped 2 bases, with 13 bases sitting between them. The germline V gene has CDR1 SGHDN and CDR2 FVKESK. The CDR3 contains 14 residues. The CDR3 DNA reads TGTGCCAGCAGCGGACCGGGACTTCCCTACGAGCAGTACTTC. The encoded protein is CASSGPGLPYEQYF.

As concerns this clone: Compared with germline, one end of the junction differs, possibly owing to a read error. This chain uses TRBV7-7 with TRBJ2-2; D is possibly TRBD1 (6 bases). Germline CDR1 and CDR2: SSHAT and FNYEAQ (reference sequence). The CDR3 is 16 amino acids. The CDR3 is CASSQPTGLDTGELFF. In DNA, the CDR3 is TGTGCTAGCAGCCAGCCCACAGGGTTGGACACCGGGGAGCTGTTTTTT. The whole variable domain, remainder taken from reference TRBV7-7 and TRBJ2-2, is GAGVSQSPRYKVTKRGQDVTLRCDPISSHATLYWYQQALGQGPEFLTYFNYEAQPDKSGLPSDRFSAERPEGSISTLTIQRTEQRDSAMYRCASSQPTGLDTGELFFGEGSRLTVL.

The CDR3 DNA is TGTGCCAGCAGTGTGACGGGGGGCGAGCAGTACTTC. Encoded protein: CASSVTGGEQYF. The J gene is TRBJ2-7, the V gene TRBV27; 7 bases agree with TRBD2. CDR1 and CDR2 from the germline V gene are MNHEY and SMNVEV (reference sequence). V gave up 5 bases and J gave up 6 bases; unmatched junction bases: 4. CDR3 size: 12 residues.

The V gene is TRBV9, the J gene TRBJ1-2; D remains unclear. The CDR3 covers 13 residues. Germline V lookup: CDR1 SGDLS, CDR2 YYNGEE. V lost 3 bases, J lost 8 bases, and 14 bases lay in between. For the CDR3, the DNA is TGTGCCAGCAGCGCTGGGATGGACTCGGGCTACACCTTC. It yields the protein CASSAGMDSGYTF.

This clone showed up just once. V and J are TRBV9 and TRBJ1-1, with D perhaps matching TRBD1 (5 bases). Germline CDR1 reads SGDLS; CDR2 reads YYNGEE. The CDR3 is 13 amino acids. Trimming removed 3 bases from V and 1 base from J, with 7 bases in between. CDR3 bases: TGTGCCAGCAGCGAGCAGGGGAACACTGAAGCTTTCTTT. Protein: CASSEQGNTEAFF.

The V call is TRBV7-3, the J call TRBJ2-1; 11 bases are shared with TRBD2. The V gene's germline CDR1 is SGHTA and CDR2 FQGTGA. The trim removed 0 bases at V and 1 base at J, leaving 11 bases unmatched. The CDR3 covers 20 residues. The CDR3 here is CASSLTLLAGGPSSYNEQFF. The CDR3 DNA reads TGTGCCAGCAGCTTAACGTTATTAGCGGGAGGGCCCAGTTCCTACAATGAGCAGTTCTTC. The complete variable domain, with remaining parts taken from reference TRBV7-3 and TRBJ2-1, reads GAGVSQTPSNKVTEKGKYVELRCDPISGHTALYWYRQSLGQGPEFLIYFQGTGAADDSGLPNDRFFAVRPEGSVSTLKIQRTERGDSAVYLCASSLTLLAGGPSSYNEQFFGPGTRLTVL.

This clone was counted once. The gene calls are TRBV7-6 and TRBJ2-7; 15 nucleotides line up with TRBD2. Germline CDR1 is SGHVS and CDR2 is FNYEAQ. This CDR3 contains 17 residues. With 5 bases clipped from V and 1 base from J, the junction kept 6 bases outside the gene matches. CDR3 DNA: TGTGCCAGCAGCAAGGGACTAGCGGGAGGCCCATCCTACGAGCAGTACTTC. It specifies CASSKGLAGGPSYEQYF. The whole variable domain, filled in from reference TRBV7-6 and TRBJ2-7, reads GAGVSQSPRYKVTKRGQDVALRCDPISGHVSLYWYRQALGQGPEFLTYFNYEAQQDKSGLPNDRFSAERPEGSISTLTIQRTEQRDSAMYRCASSKGLAGGPSYEQYFGPGTRLTVT.